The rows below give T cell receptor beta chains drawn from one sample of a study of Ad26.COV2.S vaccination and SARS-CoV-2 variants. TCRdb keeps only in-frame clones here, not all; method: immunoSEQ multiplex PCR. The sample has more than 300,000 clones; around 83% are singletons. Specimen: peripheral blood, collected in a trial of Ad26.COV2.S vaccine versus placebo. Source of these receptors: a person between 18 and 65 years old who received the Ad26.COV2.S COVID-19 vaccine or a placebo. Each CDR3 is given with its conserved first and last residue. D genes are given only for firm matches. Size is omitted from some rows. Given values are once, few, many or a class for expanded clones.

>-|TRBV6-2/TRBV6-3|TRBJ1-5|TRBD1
CASSGGRTGEGQPQHF
TGTGCCAGCAGTGGCGGGAGGACAGGGGAAGGTCAGCCCCAGCATTTT
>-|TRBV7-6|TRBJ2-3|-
CASSLGRDTDTQYF
TGTGCCAGCAGCTTAGGTCGTGACACAGATACGCAGTATTTT
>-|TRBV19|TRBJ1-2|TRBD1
CASSITPGTATYSGYGYTF
TGTGCCAGTAGTATCACCCCCGGGACAGCGACCTATTCGGGCTATGGCTACACCTTC
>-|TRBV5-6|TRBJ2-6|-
CASSLARRLPGANVLTF
TGTGCCAGCAGCTTGGCCCGAAGGTTACCCGGGGCCAACGTCCTGACTTTC
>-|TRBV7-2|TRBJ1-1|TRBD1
CASSLHRGTTEAFF
TGTGCCAGCAGCTTACACAGGGGAACCACTGAAGCTTTCTTT
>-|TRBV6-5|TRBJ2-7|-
CASGISPSYEQYF
TGTGCCAGCGGGATCTCTCCCTCCTACGAGCAGTACTTC
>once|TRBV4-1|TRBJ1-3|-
CASSHYKGRSGNTIYF
TGCGCCAGCAGCCATTACAAGGGGCGATCTGGAAACACCATATATTTT
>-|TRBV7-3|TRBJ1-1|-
CASSLNRYRETEDAFF
TGTGCCAGCAGCTTAAATCGATACCGGGAGACCGAGGACGCTTTCTTT
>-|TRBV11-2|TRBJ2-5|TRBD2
CASSLRGGDRETQYF
TGTGCCAGCAGCTTGCGGGGGGGCGACCGGGAGACCCAGTACTTC
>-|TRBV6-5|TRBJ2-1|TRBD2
CASWDYLEQFF
TGTGCCAGCTGGGACTACCTTGAGCAGTTCTTC
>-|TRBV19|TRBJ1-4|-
CASSSTATTNEKLFF
TGTGCCAGTAGCAGTACGGCCACAACTAATGAAAAACTGTTTTTT
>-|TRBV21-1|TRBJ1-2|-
CASTQGENYGYTF
TGTGCCAGCACCCAGGGGGAAAACTATGGCTACACCTTC
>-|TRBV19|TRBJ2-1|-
CASSPPGQKIYNEQFF
TGTGCCAGTAGTCCCCCGGGACAAAAAATCTACAATGAGCAGTTCTTC
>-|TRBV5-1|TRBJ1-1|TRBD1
CASGRWAGGTEAFF
TGCGCCAGCGGCCGTTGGGCAGGGGGCACTGAAGCTTTCTTT
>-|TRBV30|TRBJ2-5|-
CAWSAWDSETQYF
TGTGCCTGGAGTGCGTGGGACTCAGAGACCCAGTACTTC
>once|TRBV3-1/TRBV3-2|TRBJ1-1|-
CASSSRDTMNTEAFF
TGTGCCAGCAGCTCCCGAGACACCATGAACACTGAAGCTTTCTTT
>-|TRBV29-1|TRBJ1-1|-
CSVQGPLVTGAFF
TGCAGCGTACAGGGACCTTTGGTAACCGGGGCTTTCTTT
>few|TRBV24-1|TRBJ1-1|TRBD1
CATSDPTGAEYF
TGTGCCACCAGTGACCCGACAGGGGCCGAATATTTT
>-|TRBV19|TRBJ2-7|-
CASSRPTGPWEQYF
TGTGCCAGTAGTCGTCCCACAGGCCCCTGGGAGCAGTACTTC
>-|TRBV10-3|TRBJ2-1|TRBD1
CATSRGTDNEQFF
TGTGCCACCTCAAGGGGGACAGACAATGAGCAGTTCTTC
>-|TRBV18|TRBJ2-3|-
CASSPRSQVSTDTQYF
TGTGCCAGCTCACCACGGTCTCAGGTGAGCACAGATACGCAGTATTTT
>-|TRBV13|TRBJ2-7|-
CASSPSRHLLTYEQYF
TGTGCCAGCAGCCCCAGCCGACATCTACTCACCTACGAGCAGTACTTC
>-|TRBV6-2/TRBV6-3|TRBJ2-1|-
CASSRDAVNEQFF
TGTGCCAGCAGTCGGGACGCCGTAAATGAGCAGTTCTTC
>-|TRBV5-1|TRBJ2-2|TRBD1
CASSPYGGQGNTGELFF
TGCGCCAGCAGCCCCTATGGGGGACAGGGGAACACCGGGGAGCTGTTTTTT
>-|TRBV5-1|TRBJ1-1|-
CASSLQSNTEAFF
TGCGCCAGCAGCCTACAGTCGAACACTGAAGCTTTCTTT
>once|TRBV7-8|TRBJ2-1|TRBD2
CASSLRSRASGGAWNEQFF
TGTGCCAGCAGCCTTAGGAGTCGGGCTAGCGGGGGGGCCTGGAATGAGCAGTTCTTC
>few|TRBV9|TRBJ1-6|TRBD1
CASSAGQGTPLHF
TGTGCCAGCAGCGCCGGACAGGGGACACCCCTCCACTTT
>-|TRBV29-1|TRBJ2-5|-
CSVPKGRETQYF
TGCAGCGTCCCGAAAGGGCGAGAGACCCAGTACTTC
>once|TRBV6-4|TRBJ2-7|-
CASSGTPYF
TGTGCCAGCAGTGGGACACCGTACTTC
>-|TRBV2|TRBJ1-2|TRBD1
CASNPGQGISGYTF
TGTGCCAGCAATCCGGGACAGGGGATCAGTGGCTACACCTTC
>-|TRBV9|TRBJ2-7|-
CASSVGGTHPYEQYF
TGTGCCAGCAGCGTAGGGGGCACACATCCCTACGAGCAGTACTTC
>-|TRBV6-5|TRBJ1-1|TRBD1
CASTRDRGFTEAFF
TGTGCCAGCACCAGAGACAGGGGATTTACTGAAGCTTTCTTT
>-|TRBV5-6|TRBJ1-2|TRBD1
CASRDRGGNYGYTF
TGTGCCAGCAGGGACAGGGGCGGTAACTATGGCTACACCTTC
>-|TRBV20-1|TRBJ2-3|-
CSVGGADTQYF
TGCAGTGTGGGGGGGGCGGATACGCAGTATTTT
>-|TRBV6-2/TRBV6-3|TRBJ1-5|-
CASSRGRENQPQHF
TGTGCCAGCAGTAGGGGCAGGGAAAATCAGCCCCAGCATTTT
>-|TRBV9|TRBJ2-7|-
CASSVGTDWGYEQYF
TGTGCCAGCAGCGTAGGGACAGACTGGGGCTACGAGCAGTACTTC
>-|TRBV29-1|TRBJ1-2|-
CSVESGHNYGYTF
TGCAGCGTTGAGTCGGGACACAACTATGGCTACACCTTC
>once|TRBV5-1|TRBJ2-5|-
CASSLQTPGETQYF
TGCGCCAGCAGCTTGCAGACACCGGGGGAGACCCAGTACTTC
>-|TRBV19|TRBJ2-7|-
CASSIQGGYEQYF
TGTGCCAGTAGTATCCAGGGAGGCTACGAGCAGTACTTC
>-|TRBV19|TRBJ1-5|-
CASRPSNQPQHF
TGTGCCAGTAGGCCTAGCAATCAGCCCCAGCATTTT
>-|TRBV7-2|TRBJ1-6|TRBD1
CASSFETGGYNSPLHF
TGTGCCAGCAGCTTTGAGACAGGGGGCTATAATTCACCCCTCCACTTT
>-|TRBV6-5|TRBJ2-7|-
CASSRRSGAYEQYF
TGTGCCAGCAGTCGCCGGAGTGGAGCCTACGAGCAGTACTTC
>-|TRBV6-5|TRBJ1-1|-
CVVYRRMNTEAFF
TGTGTCGTCTACAGGAGAATGAACACTGAAGCTTTCTTT